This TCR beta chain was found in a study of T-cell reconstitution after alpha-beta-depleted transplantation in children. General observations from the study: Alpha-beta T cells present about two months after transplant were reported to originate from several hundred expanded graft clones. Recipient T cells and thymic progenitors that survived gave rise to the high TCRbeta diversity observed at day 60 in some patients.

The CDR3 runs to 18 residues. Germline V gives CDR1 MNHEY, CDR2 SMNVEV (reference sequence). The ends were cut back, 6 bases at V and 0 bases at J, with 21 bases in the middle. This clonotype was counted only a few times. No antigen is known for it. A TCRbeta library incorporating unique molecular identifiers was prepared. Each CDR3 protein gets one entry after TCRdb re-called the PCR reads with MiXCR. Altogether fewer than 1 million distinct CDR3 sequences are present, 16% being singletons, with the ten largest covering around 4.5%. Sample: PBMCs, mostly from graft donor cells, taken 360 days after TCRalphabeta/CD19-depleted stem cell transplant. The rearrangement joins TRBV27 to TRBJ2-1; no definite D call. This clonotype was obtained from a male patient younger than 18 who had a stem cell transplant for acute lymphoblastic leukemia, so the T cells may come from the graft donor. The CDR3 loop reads CASSSGVSTKSSYNEQFF. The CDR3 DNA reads TGTGCCAGCAGCTCTGGGGTGTCCACCAAGAGCTCCTACAATGAGCAGTTCTTC.